This T cell receptor beta chain was sequenced during a study of blood T cell repertoires in COVID-19 (TCRdb year 2020). Broadly, across the study: The collaborator samples originated in the United States, Italy and Spain and spanned the acute and convalescent phases of COVID-19. The material from the prospective study consisted of cDNA or gDNA derived from T cells, B-cell-depleted T cells, or PBMCs. Deeply sampled blood TCRbeta repertoires from subjects exposed to, actively infected with, or recovered from COVID-19 were included in the dataset. The repertoires were made available in a free public database intended to serve as a resource for research on the immune response to SARS-CoV-2. The samples were drawn from two sources: the first 160 participants of the ongoing ImmuneRACE study, and fewer than 1,500 subjects contributed by 6 global collaborators. The sample metadata nearly always contained a de-identified subject ID, COVID-19 status, age in years and sex. Where HLA class I and class II types were available, the types were taken from metadata supplied by the sample provider, not from assay-based typing.

About this clone itself: The target of this receptor is not known. No much larger clonotype is one base removed from it; base qualities were not supplied.

The paper as a whole reports these results and caveats: How much clinical and demographic metadata was included differed by source and by participant, and the metadata was provided uncurated.

The CDR3 holds 15 amino acids from the cysteine to the phenylalanine. Only the CDR3 DNA is retained, 45 bases long and in frame from the first base. Reading the germline V gene gives CDR1 MDHEN and CDR2 SYDVKM. V gives up 7 bases and J gives up 0 bases, and the segment between their germline ends measures 10 bases. Whole blood was collected in K2EDTA tubes by collaborating institutions according to the institutions' own protocols. For TCRbeta analysis, collaborator samples were shipped as frozen whole blood, as isolated PBMCs, or as DNA extracted from either sample type. The immunoSEQ Assay, a bias-controlled multiplex PCR, was used to amplify TCRbeta CDR3 regions from genomic DNA. In the source study's methods: The number of nucleated cells in each sample was estimated by amplification of reference gene primers within the assay. Sequence reads were collapsed and filtered to measure the absolute abundance of every unique TCRbeta CDR3 rearrangement. For each sample, productive Simpson clonality was calculated as the square root of Simpson's diversity index over productive rearrangements. TCRdb took this table from immuneACCESS and kept in-frame rearrangements with V and J called. Such tables lack part of the clones; where checked against another copy, unresolved V genes explain under half of the gap, and the rest is unexplained. V, J and clone size are those of that table, while D and trimming were read from the DNA. For this sample there are approximately 170,000 clones; around 80% appear just once. The top ten hold around a fifth of the sample.

Sequencing input: peripheral blood. This TCR was sampled from an elderly woman with acute or convalescent COVID-19. The receptor chain draws on TRBV28 and TRBJ1-6; no D segment can be confidently identified. The DNA sequence reads TGTGCCAGCAACGCGGGAGACTCCTATAATTCACCCCTCCACTTT. Its coded protein is CASNAGDSYNSPLHF.